Listed below are T cell receptor beta chains from one sample, sequenced in a study of early T cells in non-severe SARS-CoV-2 infection. TCRdb reanalysed the 5' RACE reads using MiXCR and keeps one entry per CDR3 protein. The sample includes about 64,000 distinct CDR3 sequences, just under 5% of them seen just once. Material: whole blood. The receptors were gathered from an adult who was a healthcare worker with PCR-confirmed SARS-CoV-2 infection or an uninfected control (not recorded which). The CDR3 runs from the conserved cysteine through the conserved F or W. D genes are given only for firm matches. A clone size is listed for some rows: how often the clone was seen (once, few, many), or a class if it is expanded.

TRBJ1-2 | 13 | - | many | TRBV3-1 | TGTGCCAGCAGCCAACGTGTGGGCTATGGCTACACCTTC | CASSQRVGYGYTF
TRBJ2-1 | 11 | TRBD1 | many | TRBV29-1 | TGCAGCGTCGACAGGGGGAATGAGCAGTTCTTC | CSVDRGNEQFF
TRBJ2-5 | 17 | TRBD2 | few | TRBV20-1 | TGCAGTGCTAGAGATTCGGGGAGCGGGAGGTCTGTAGAGACCCAGTACTTC | CSARDSGSGRSVETQYF
TRBJ2-7 | 19 | - | few | TRBV21-1 | TGTGCCAGCAGCCATATAGGACAGGATCGGCTCCGGAGATCCTACGAGCAGTACTTC | CASSHIGQDRLRRSYEQYF
TRBJ2-3 | 15 | - | many | TRBV7-6 | TGTGCCAGCAGCTTAGCGGGGGGCTCGACAGATACGCAGTATTTT | CASSLAGGSTDTQYF
TRBJ2-3 | 14 | TRBD1 | few | TRBV29-1 | TGCAGCGGCACGACAGGGGAAGTCTCAGATACGCAGTATTTT | CSGTTGEVSDTQYF
TRBJ2-1 | 16 | TRBD2 | - | TRBV6-1 | TGTGCCAGCAGTCCCGATAGACTAGCGGGGGGCAATGAGCAGTTCTTC | CASSPDRLAGGNEQFF
TRBJ1-2 | 12 | TRBD1 | many | TRBV29-1 | TGCAGCGCCCAGGGGGAAGGCTATGGCTACACCTTC | CSAQGEGYGYTF
TRBJ2-4 | 13 | - | - | TRBV6-5 | TGTGCCAGCAGTTACGGGGGCTCGGGCATTCAGTACTTC | CASSYGGSGIQYF
TRBJ2-7 | 17 | TRBD2 | many | TRBV20-1 | TGCAGTGCTAGAGCCAGCGGGGGGGCCCAGATAAACTACGAGCAGTACTTC | CSARASGGAQINYEQYF
TRBJ1-4 | 15 | TRBD1 | - | TRBV12-3/TRBV12-4 | TGTGCCAGCAGATACCGGGACAGGGGGAATGAAAAACTGTTTTTT | CASRYRDRGNEKLFF
TRBJ1-4 | 12 | - | many | TRBV5-6 | TGTGCCAGCAGCTTGGGTAATCAAAAACTGTTTTTT | CASSLGNQKLFF
TRBJ2-6 | 18 | TRBD2 | many | TRBV4-1 | TGCGCCAGCAGCCAACCACTAGCGGGAGCTGTTGGGGCCAACGTCCTGACTTTC | CASSQPLAGAVGANVLTF
TRBJ2-5 | 14 | TRBD2 | few | TRBV11-2 | TGTGCCAGCAGCCTGGGACTAGCGACAGAGACCCAGTACTTC | CASSLGLATETQYF
TRBJ1-1 | 17 | - | many | TRBV18 | TGTGCCAGCTCACCGGGGGCAGCGGGGATACTAAACACTGAAGCTTTCTTT | CASSPGAAGILNTEAFF
TRBJ1-3 | 12 | - | many | TRBV6-6 | TGTGCCAGCAGTGGCCTCCCTAACACCATATATTTT | CASSGLPNTIYF
TRBJ2-1 | 15 | TRBD1 | many | TRBV3-1 | TGTGCCAGCAGCCGCGACAGGGGATACTACAATGAGCAGTTCTTC | CASSRDRGYYNEQFF
TRBJ1-1 | 15 | TRBD1 | few | TRBV7-9 | TGTGCCAGCAGCTTAGGGGGACAGGGAAACACTGAAGCTTTCTTT | CASSLGGQGNTEAFF
TRBJ1-3 | 12 | TRBD1 | many | TRBV11-2 | TGTGCCAGCAGCTTACTTGGACAGGGGGTATATTTT | CASSLLGQGVYF
TRBJ2-4 | 15 | - | - | TRBV6-2/TRBV6-3 | TGTGCCAGCAGTTTAAGGGGGGACCCCAAAAACATTCAGTACTTC | CASSLRGDPKNIQYF
TRBJ1-1 | 13 | - | few | TRBV29-1 | TGCAGCGTGACCGGACGGATGAACACTGAAGCTTTCTTT | CSVTGRMNTEAFF
TRBJ2-3 | 14 | TRBD2 | many | TRBV27 | TGTGCCAGCAGTCAGCTAGCGGGAACAGATACGCAGTATTTT | CASSQLAGTDTQYF
TRBJ1-2 | 15 | - | many | TRBV3-1 | TGTGCCAGCAGCCAAGATTTGTCGAAGGGCCGGGGCTACACCTTC | CASSQDLSKGRGYTF
TRBJ1-2 | 16 | TRBD1 | - | TRBV27 | TGTGCCAGCAGTTTCAACCCACAGGGGAACTCCTATGGCTACACCTTC | CASSFNPQGNSYGYTF
TRBJ2-2 | 16 | - | - | TRBV7-3 | TGTGCCAGCAGCCCGAGGGCCAGGGCAGATACCGGGGAGCTGTTTTTT | CASSPRARADTGELFF
TRBJ2-1 | 14 | TRBD2 | many | TRBV24-1 | TGTGCCACCAGTGACGGGACTAGCGGGAGTCGGCAGTTCTTC | CATSDGTSGSRQFF
TRBJ2-7 | 13 | - | few | TRBV29-1 | TGCAGCGTTGTACAGAACAGCGACTACGAGCAGTACTTC | CSVVQNSDYEQYF
TRBJ2-7 | 15 | - | many | TRBV7-9 | TGTGCCAGCAGCTTAGAGGGGGACGGAACATACGAGCAGTACTTC | CASSLEGDGTYEQYF